This T cell receptor beta chain was obtained from a study of shared T cell receptors in the human thymus. The trim removed 5 bases at V and 3 bases at J, leaving 12 bases unmatched. The germline V gene encodes CDR1 ENHRY and CDR2 SYGVKD. CDR3 length: 18 residues. Profiling relied on immunoSEQ multiplex PCR, and the TCRdb table lists in-frame clones only, not all of them. Of some 400,000 clones in the sample, about 95% are singletons; the top ten hold 0.02%. The chain recombines TRBV10-3 with TRBJ2-1; TRBD2 matches at 11 bases. This clonotype originated in a human donor. The sample taken for sequencing was thymocytes. The CDR3 loop reads CAISKTSGDISNYNEQFF. The CDR3, as DNA: TGTGCCATCAGTAAGACTAGCGGGGACATAAGTAACTACAATGAGCAGTTCTTC.